This T cell receptor beta chain is from a study of vaccination effects on CD4 cells after COVID-19. In the study overall: Post-vaccine samples followed the second dose by a median of 72 days.

Assay used: immunoSEQ multiplex PCR; TCRdb lists only in-frame clones, some missing. The sample consists of approximately 26,000 clones, more than 65% of them appearing once. Sequencing in the ViraFEST assay came after antigen-specific CD4+ T cells had been expanded with viral peptide pools, which were used to stimulate PBMC. The culture ran for 10 days, and then CD4+ T cells were isolated. Every participant took two doses of the BNT162b2 or mRNA-1273 vaccine. A density of more than 1.5 million PBMC per well was used; these cells were cultured with around 11 IU/ml IL-2 and 10 ug/ml peptides. On day 3 and again on day 7, half the medium was replaced with IL-2 medium. Points on this clone: Its target is unknown.

This CDR3 is 12 amino acids long. CDR1 and CDR2 (germline): MNHEY, SVGAGI. The ends were cut back, 11 bases at V and 2 bases at J, with 11 bases in the middle. The receptor comes from a human donor who received a COVID-19 vaccine. The chain couples TRBV6-5 to TRBJ2-3, with D maybe TRBD2 (6 bases). The material sequenced was CD4+ T cells from PBMCs cultured with SARS-CoV-2 spike peptides, taken after COVID-19 vaccination. CDR3 sequence reads: CAPGTLTDTQYF. CDR3 coding DNA: TGTGCCCCCGGGACTCTCACAGATACGCAGTATTTT.